This T cell receptor (beta chain) was sequenced during a study of shared clonotypes between healthy human individuals. Study-level findings and limits: Generally, estimated richness proved larger in naive subsets than it did in memory subsets.

Naivety among CD8 cells was defined by CD45RO negativity and positive CCR7 selection, thereby excluding terminally differentiated effector memory CD45RA+ cells. Donors were healthy HIV-negative adults without recently reported acute infections or vaccinations. The CDR3 length is 16 residues. Looked up from germline, CDR1 is MNHEY and CDR2 is SVGAGI. The V gene end was trimmed by 4 bases and the J gene end by 6 bases; junction bases not matched to a gene: 12. For each subset, genomic DNA was distributed in equal portions over several immunoSEQ plates. Assay: immunoSEQ multiplex PCR; the TCRdb copy retains only in-frame clones and omits some. The sample lists about 2,100,000 clones, approximately 94% occurring once. With respect to this clone: Antigen unknown.

The source material was naive CD8+ T cells from PBMCs. The sequence derives from a young man in good health. Some clones in this sample may be carry-over from other donors' samples. The rearrangement links TRBV6-5 to TRBJ2-7; 10 positions match TRBD1. The DNA for the CDR3 is TGTGCCAGCAGTTCTACGCCGGGACAGGGGATTAGCGAGCAGTACTTC. Protein sequence: CASSSTPGQGISEQYF.